The next 21 T cell receptor beta chains were all read from a single sample in a study of Graves' ophthalmopathy and Graves' hyperthyroidism. The study amplified TCR beta CDR3 regions using RNA transcripts. A first-round RT-PCR used HTBI primers, followed by a second-round multiplex PCR. TCRdb used MiXCR to reprocess the multiplex PCR reads, holding one entry per CDR3 protein. The table has a few hundred thousand distinct CDR3 sequences, approximately 18% seen once. Sequenced sample: peripheral blood. These receptors all come from an adult woman with stable Graves' hyperthyroidism.

This clonotype was recorded at least ten times. The chain joins TRBV29-1 to TRBJ1-1, with a weak D call TRBD1 (5 bases). Trimming took off 4 bases at V and 0 bases at J, with 15 bases between the two ends. CDR1 and CDR2 (germline): SQVTM, ANQGSEA. The CDR3 runs to 15 residues. CDR3 bases: TGCAGCGTTGTTTTGACAGCTAACATGAACACTGAAGCTTTCTTT. Protein: CSVVLTANMNTEAFF.

This clonotype was counted at least ten times. This rearrangement joins TRBV29-1 to TRBJ1-1; weak D call: TRBD1 (6 bases). Trimming pared 6 bases from V and 2 bases from J, leaving 13 bases between. There are 13 residues in the CDR3. Germline assignment: CDR1 SQVTM and CDR2 ANQGSEA. The CDR3 loop is CSVARGGNTEAFF. In DNA, the CDR3 is TGCAGCGTGGCCAGGGGTGGAAACACTGAAGCTTTCTTT. Based on the CDR3 plus reference TRBV29-1 and TRBJ1-1, the full variable domain is SAVISQKPSRDICQRGTSLTIQCQVDSQVTMMFWYRQQPGQSLTLIATANQGSEATYESGFVIDKFPISRPNLTFSTLTVSNMSPEDSSIYLCSVARGGNTEAFFGQGTRLTVV.

This clonotype was counted at least ten times. The chain uses TRBV30 and TRBJ2-6; tentatively, D is TRBD2 (6 bases). The germline V gene has CDR1 GTSNPN and CDR2 SVGIG (reference sequence). Trimming removed 2 bases at V and 9 bases at J, with 8 bases between. This CDR3 region has 12 residues. The CDR3 loop is CAWSRRDNVLTF. The DNA of the CDR3 is TGTGCCTGGAGTCGGAGGGACAACGTCCTGACTTTC.

The chain employs TRBV6-2 or TRBV6-3 and TRBJ2-7; unclear D gene. This CDR3 has 13 residues. Germline CDR1 is MNHEY and CDR2 is SVGEGT. Trimming stripped 9 bases from V and 1 base from J, with 13 bases between. The CDR3 DNA is TGTGCCAGTAGTATAACACAGTCCTACGAGCAGTACTTC. Protein product: CASSITQSYEQYF.

The sample holds many counts of this clonotype. V usage is TRBV20-1 and J usage is TRBJ1-2, with D possibly matching TRBD1 (5 bases). V lost 2 bases and J 5 bases, leaving 18 bases between the germline ends. The CDR3 length is 15 residues. Germline assignment: CDR1 DFQATT and CDR2 SNEGSKA (reference sequence). Written as DNA, the CDR3 is TGCAGTGCTAGAATTGAGGGGCCGTCACTATATGGCTACACCTTC. Translated, it gives CSARIEGPSLYGYTF.

This chain joins TRBV6-2 or TRBV6-3 and TRBJ1-2; D not resolved. CDR1 and CDR2 (germline): MNHEY, SVGEGT. Deletions cut 8 bases from V and 2 bases from J, with 15 bases between. This CDR3 is built from 14 residues. CDR3 coding DNA: TGTGCCAGCCAAGACCGGGATAGCAACTATGGCTACACCTTC. It encodes CASQDRDSNYGYTF.

There are many counts of this clonotype. The chain's CDR3 is CSANKQGDEQYF. CDR3 DNA sequence: TGCAGTGCTAATAAACAGGGGGACGAGCAGTACTTC. The chain uses TRBV20-1 and TRBJ2-7, with TRBD1 identical over 8 bases. This CDR3 is built from 12 residues. Germline trimming cut 4 bases from V and 5 bases from J; bases unmatched to any gene: 4. Germline V lookup: CDR1 DFQATT, CDR2 SNEGSKA (reference sequence).

This clonotype showed up many times. The V call is TRBV12-5, the J call TRBJ2-7; 13 bases are a match to TRBD2. The V segment lost 1 base and the J segment 3 bases; nucleotides outside the gene matches: 6. CDR3 length: 17 residues. Germline V lookup: CDR1 LGHNT, CDR2 FRNRAP. CDR3 bases: TGTGCTAGTGGTTTGGCTCCGGGACTAGCGGGAATCTACGAGCAGTACTTC. It yields the protein CASGLAPGLAGIYEQYF.

This clonotype has ten or more counts. The rearrangement joins TRBV18 to TRBJ2-7, with 8 nucleotides matching TRBD2. The J segment lost 7 bases and the V segment lost 3 bases, leaving 17 bases of the junction unmatched. The CDR3 runs 17 residues. From germline, CDR1 is KGHSH and CDR2 LQKENI. The CDR3 DNA reads TGTGCCAGCTCACCCGGATTTGTTGCTAGCGGGCCCGGGGAGCAGTACTTC. Translation gives CASSPGFVASGPGEQYF.

Many counts were recorded for this clonotype. The chain carries TRBV12-3 or TRBV12-4 and TRBJ2-2; unclear D gene. The length of the CDR3 is 15 residues. V lost 2 bases and J 8 bases, leaving 15 bases between the germline ends. The CDR3 reads CASSLPLGPVGELFF. DNA of the CDR3: TGTGCCAGCAGTTTACCTCTAGGCCCCGTAGGGGAGCTGTTTTTT.

In this sample, this clonotype turned up many times. V and J are TRBV20-1 and TRBJ2-2; 11 nucleotides align to TRBD2. V shed 5 bases and J 5 bases; nucleotides not matched to a gene: 4. The CDR3 consists of 14 residues. In germline, CDR1 is DFQATT, CDR2 SNEGSKA (reference sequence). This CDR3 reads CSALAGGGTGELFF. As DNA, the CDR3 is TGCAGTGCTTTAGCGGGAGGGGGGACCGGGGAGCTGTTTTTT.

This clonotype was seen only a few times. The genes are TRBV5-1 and TRBJ2-7; a possible D gene is TRBD2 (5 bases). Trimming stripped 0 bases from V and 3 bases from J, with 19 bases between. The V gene's germline CDR1 is SGHRS and CDR2 YFSETQ. The CDR3 loop spans 17 amino acids. This CDR3 is CASSLEFGRAAYYEQYF. CDR3 nucleotide sequence: TGCGCCAGCAGCTTGGAATTTGGGCGGGCTGCCTACTACGAGCAGTACTTC.

This clonotype was picked up many times. The rearrangement joins TRBV28 to TRBJ2-7, with 10 bases that match TRBD1. The CDR3 totals 15 residues. Germline values: CDR1 MDHEN, CDR2 SYDVKM. Trimming removed 5 bases from V and 3 bases from J; junction bases left unmatched: 7. As DNA, the CDR3 is TGTGCCAGCAGTAGTCAGGGACAGGGGAACTACGAGCAGTACTTC. As protein: CASSSQGQGNYEQYF.

Many counts were recorded for this clonotype. The chain joins TRBV20-1 to TRBJ1-1, with 8 bases fitting TRBD1. Germline V lookup: CDR1 DFQATT, CDR2 SNEGSKA (reference sequence). The J segment lost 3 bases and the V segment lost 1 base, leaving 4 bases of the junction unmatched. The CDR3 totals 14 residues. This CDR3 reads CSARGTGRHTEAFF. As DNA, the CDR3 is TGCAGTGCTAGAGGGACAGGGCGGCACACTGAAGCTTTCTTT.

The table lists this clonotype with many counts. The chain recombines TRBV12-3 or TRBV12-4 with TRBJ2-2; unclear D gene. V lost 2 bases to trimming and J lost 5 bases, with 6 bases between them. The CDR3 runs to 13 residues. This chain's CDR3 is CASSLSETGELFF. The DNA for the CDR3 is TGTGCCAGCAGTTTATCAGAAACCGGGGAGCTGTTTTTT.

The sample holds many counts of this clonotype. For the CDR3, the DNA is TGTGCCAGCAGTTACCCCTCCCATGGGATGGAGGGAACTGAAGCTTTCTTT. Translated: CASSYPSHGMEGTEAFF. This chain joins TRBV6-5 and TRBJ1-1; unclear D gene. This CDR3 region has 17 residues. From germline, CDR1 is MNHEY and CDR2 SVGAGI. V lost 2 bases, J lost 5 bases, and 21 bases lay in between.

This clonotype was detected many times. The chain has TRBV6-1 and TRBJ1-1, with unresolved D. Germline-derived CDR1 and CDR2 are MNHNS and SASEGT. Trimming shortened V by 5 bases and J by 10 bases, and 17 bases separated the two germline ends. The CDR3 runs to 13 residues. In DNA, the CDR3 is TGTGCCAGCAGTCCCGATCTCAATCAGCCAGCTTTCTTT. Translating it yields CASSPDLNQPAFF.

This clonotype was counted many times. The rearrangement uses TRBV6-2 or TRBV6-3 and TRBJ2-7; 8 positions match TRBD1. This CDR3 has 12 amino acids. Trimming removed 7 bases from V and 4 bases from J; junction bases left unmatched: 3. Germline values: CDR1 MNHEY, CDR2 SVGEGT. The CDR3, as DNA: TGTGCCAGCATGACAGGGGAATACGAGCAGTACTTC. As protein: CASMTGEYEQYF.

The V gene is TRBV4-3, the J gene TRBJ2-2, with D unclear. V lost 1 base and J 8 bases, leaving 20 bases between the germline ends. Per germline, CDR1 LGHNA and CDR2 YSLEER. This CDR3 is built from 17 residues. The CDR3 DNA reads TGCGCCAGCAGCCAAGCCCTCGCTTTTGGTACCCCAGGGGAGCTGTTTTTT. It translates to CASSQALAFGTPGELFF.

This clonotype showed up many times. The V and J genes are TRBV20-1 and TRBJ2-7, with a weak D call TRBD1 (5 bases). Trimming stripped 6 bases from V and 4 bases from J, with 16 bases between. Germline values: CDR1 DFQATT, CDR2 SNEGSKA (reference sequence). The CDR3 totals 13 residues. The CDR3 nucleotides read TGCAGTGCAAACCGGCAGGGTACGTACGAGCAGTACTTC. It translates to CSANRQGTYEQYF.

This clonotype occurred many times. The gene calls are TRBV12-3 or TRBV12-4 and TRBJ2-5; tentatively, D is TRBD1 (7 bases). With 8 bases removed from V and 5 bases from J, the gap between germline ends came to 21 bases. The CDR3 has 15 amino acids. Here the CDR3 DNA reads TGTGCCAGCCTAGCCGGGGACAGTGGGAGGGAGACCCAGTACTTC. Protein sequence: CASLAGDSGRETQYF.